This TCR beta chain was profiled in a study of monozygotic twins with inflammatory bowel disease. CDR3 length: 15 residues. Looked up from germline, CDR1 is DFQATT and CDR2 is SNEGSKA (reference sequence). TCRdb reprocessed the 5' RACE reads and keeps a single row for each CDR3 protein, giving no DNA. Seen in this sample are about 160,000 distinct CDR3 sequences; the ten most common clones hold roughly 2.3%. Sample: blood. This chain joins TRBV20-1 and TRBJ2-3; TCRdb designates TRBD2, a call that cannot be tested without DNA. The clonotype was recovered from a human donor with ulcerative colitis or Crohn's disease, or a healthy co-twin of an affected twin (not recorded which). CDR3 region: CSVELAGGNTDTQYF.